This TCR beta chain was obtained from a study of blood T cell repertoires in COVID-19. About the research overall: Collection of acute and convalescent COVID-19 samples took place in the United States, Italy and Spain.

Repertoires were generated with immunoSEQ multiplex PCR, while TCRdb's copy carries only in-frame clones and drops some. The sample lists 250,000 to 300,000 clones; approximately 85% were seen once. Across roughly 25 US areas, participants ranged in age from about 18 to 90 years. Recovered status applied to Cohort 3 donors who had two consecutive negative PCRs. It also applied to those with clearance or with symptom resolution. This clonotype originated in a woman aged 25 to 45 who had recovered from COVID-19. Material for sequencing was PBMCs or T cells enriched from blood (not recorded which).

The CDR3 DNA is TGTGCCAGCTCACCACTAAGGGTGGGAGTGAACACTGAAGCTTTCTTT. This sequence encodes CASSPLRVGVNTEAFF. The chain combines TRBV18 with TRBJ1-1; D gene unclear. The germline V and J ends were trimmed by 1 base and 0 bases, with 12 bases remaining between them. Germline values: CDR1 KGHSH, CDR2 LQKENI. The CDR3 consists of 16 residues.